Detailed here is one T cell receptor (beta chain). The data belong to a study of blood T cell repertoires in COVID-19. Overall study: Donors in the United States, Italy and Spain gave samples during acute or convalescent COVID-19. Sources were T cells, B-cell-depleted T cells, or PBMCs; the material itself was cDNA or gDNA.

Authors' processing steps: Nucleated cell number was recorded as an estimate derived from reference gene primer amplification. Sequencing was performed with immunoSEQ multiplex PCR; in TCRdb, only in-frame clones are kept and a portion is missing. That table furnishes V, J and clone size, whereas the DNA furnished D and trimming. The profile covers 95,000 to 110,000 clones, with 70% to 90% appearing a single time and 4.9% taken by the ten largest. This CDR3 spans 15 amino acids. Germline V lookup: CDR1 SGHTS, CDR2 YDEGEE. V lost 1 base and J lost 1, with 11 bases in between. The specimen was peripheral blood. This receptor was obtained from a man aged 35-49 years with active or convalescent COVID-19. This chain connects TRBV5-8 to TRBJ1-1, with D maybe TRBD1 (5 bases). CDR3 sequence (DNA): TGTGCCAGCAGCTTGATTCCCGGGGGGAACACTGAAGCTTTCTTT. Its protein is CASSLIPGGNTEAFF. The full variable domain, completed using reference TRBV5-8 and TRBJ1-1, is EAGVTQSPTHLIKTRGQQATLRCSPISGHTSVYWYQQALGLGLQFLLWYDEGEERNRGNFPPRFSGRQFPNYSSELNVNALELEDSALYLCASSLIPGGNTEAFFGQGTRLTVV.